Sequencing of this T cell receptor beta chain was carried out in a study of T cells after yellow fever vaccination. Whole-study context: It was SMART-Seq v4 Ultra Low Input that prepared the fractions with low cell numbers. Overall study findings and caveats: Most clones from primary vaccination resurfaced after the booster (around 95% CD4, 70% to 90% CD8). From the bulk population, abundant clonotypes could contaminate and appear within FACS-sorted repertoires. A weaker but faster secondary response was observed, peaking on day 5 versus 15.

Trimming stripped 4 bases from V and 4 bases from J, with 13 bases between. CDR1 and CDR2 (germline): SQVTM, ANQGSEA. This CDR3 is 14 amino acids long. To note about this clonotype: No antigen is known for it.

TCRdb independently ran MiXCR on the 5' RACE reads; one entry per CDR3 protein. Of approximately 550,000 distinct CDR3 sequences listed, about 14% were seen once; the top ten hold around an eighth. The gene calls are TRBV29-1 and TRBJ2-2; tentatively, D is TRBD1 or TRBD2 (5 bases each). The specimen was PBMCs, collected on the day of the yellow fever booster vaccination. The source of this sequence is a man aged 30-40 years who received the YFV17D yellow fever vaccine. DNA of the CDR3: TGCAGCGTTGGGGCCGGGACCCTCACCGGGGAGCTGTTTTTT. Its translation: CSVGAGTLTGELFF.